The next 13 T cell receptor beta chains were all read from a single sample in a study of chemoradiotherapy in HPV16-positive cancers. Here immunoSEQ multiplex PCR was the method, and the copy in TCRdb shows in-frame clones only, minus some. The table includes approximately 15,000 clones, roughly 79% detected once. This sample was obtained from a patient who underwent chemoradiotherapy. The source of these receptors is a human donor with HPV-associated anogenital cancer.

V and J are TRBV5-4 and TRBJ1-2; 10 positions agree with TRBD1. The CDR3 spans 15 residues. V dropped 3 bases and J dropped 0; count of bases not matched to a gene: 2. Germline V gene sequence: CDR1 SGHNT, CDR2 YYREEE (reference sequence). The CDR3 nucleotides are TGTGCCAGCAGCTGGGACAGGGGAGCTAACTATGGCTACACCTTC. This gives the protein CASSWDRGANYGYTF.

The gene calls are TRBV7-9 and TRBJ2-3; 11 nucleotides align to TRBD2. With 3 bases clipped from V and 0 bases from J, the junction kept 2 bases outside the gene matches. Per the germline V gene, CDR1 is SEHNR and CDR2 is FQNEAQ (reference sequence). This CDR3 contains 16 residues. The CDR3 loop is CASSFRLAGSTDTQYF. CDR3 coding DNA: TGTGCCAGCAGCTTCCGACTAGCGGGGAGCACAGATACGCAGTATTTT.

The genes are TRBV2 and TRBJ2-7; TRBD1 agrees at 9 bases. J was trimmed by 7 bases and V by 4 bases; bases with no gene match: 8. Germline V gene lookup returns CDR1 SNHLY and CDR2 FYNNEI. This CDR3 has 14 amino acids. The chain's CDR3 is CASSGGTGTGEQYF. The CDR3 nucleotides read TGTGCCAGCAGTGGGGGGACAGGGACGGGGGAGCAGTACTTC.

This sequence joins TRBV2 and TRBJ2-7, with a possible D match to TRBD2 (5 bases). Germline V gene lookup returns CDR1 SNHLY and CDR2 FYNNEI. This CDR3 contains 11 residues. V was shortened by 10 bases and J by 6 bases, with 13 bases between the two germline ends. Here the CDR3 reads CATDGNREQYF. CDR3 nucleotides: TGTGCCACGGACGGGAATCGCGAGCAGTACTTC.

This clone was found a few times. The CDR3 nucleotides are TGTGCCAGCAGCCCGGCAGGTGTTTCCAACACTGAAGCTTTCTTT. The encoded protein is CASSPAGVSNTEAFF. The rearrangement links TRBV4-2 to TRBJ1-1; D is unclear. V gave up 4 bases and J gave up 2 bases, with 14 bases separating them. CDR1 is LGHNA and CDR2 is YNFKEQ in the germline V gene. The CDR3 has 15 residues.

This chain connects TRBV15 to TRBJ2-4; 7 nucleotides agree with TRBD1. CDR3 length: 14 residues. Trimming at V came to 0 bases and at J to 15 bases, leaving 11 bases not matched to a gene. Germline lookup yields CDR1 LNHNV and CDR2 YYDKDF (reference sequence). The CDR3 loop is CATSRDRGKTGRYF. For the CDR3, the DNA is TGTGCCACCAGCAGAGATCGGGGAAAGACAGGGAGGTACTTC.

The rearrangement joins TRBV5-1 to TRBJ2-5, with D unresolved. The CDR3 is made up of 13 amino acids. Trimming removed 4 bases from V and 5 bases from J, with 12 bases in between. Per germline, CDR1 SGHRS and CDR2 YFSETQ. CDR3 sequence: CASSPGVLETQYF. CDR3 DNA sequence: TGCGCCAGCAGCCCCGGTGTCCTCGAGACCCAGTACTTC.

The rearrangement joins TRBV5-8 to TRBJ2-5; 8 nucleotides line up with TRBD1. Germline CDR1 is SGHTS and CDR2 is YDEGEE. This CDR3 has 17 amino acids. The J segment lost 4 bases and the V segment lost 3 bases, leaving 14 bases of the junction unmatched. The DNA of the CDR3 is TGTGCCAGCAGCTCCGGACAGGGTTCGCAATTACGAGAGACCCAGTACTTC. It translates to CASSSGQGSQLRETQYF. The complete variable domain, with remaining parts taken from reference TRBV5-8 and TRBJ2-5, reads EAGVTQSPTHLIKTRGQQATLRCSPISGHTSVYWYQQALGLGLQFLLWYDEGEERNRGNFPPRFSGRQFPNYSSELNVNALELEDSALYLCASSSGQGSQLRETQYFGPGTRLLVL.

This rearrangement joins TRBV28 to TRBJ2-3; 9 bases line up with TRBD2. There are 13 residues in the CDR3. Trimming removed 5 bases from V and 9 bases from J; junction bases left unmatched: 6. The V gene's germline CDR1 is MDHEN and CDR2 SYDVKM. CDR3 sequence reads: CASSTRGGRTQYF. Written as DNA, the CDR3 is TGTGCCAGCAGTACGCGGGGGGGCAGAACGCAGTATTTT.

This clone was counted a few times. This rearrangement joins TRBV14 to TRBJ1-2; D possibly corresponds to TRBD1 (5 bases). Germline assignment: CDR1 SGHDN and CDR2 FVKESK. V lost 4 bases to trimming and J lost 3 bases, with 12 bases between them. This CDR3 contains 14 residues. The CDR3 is CASSPGRWDYGYTF. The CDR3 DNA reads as TGTGCCAGCAGCCCGGGACGCTGGGACTATGGCTACACCTTC.

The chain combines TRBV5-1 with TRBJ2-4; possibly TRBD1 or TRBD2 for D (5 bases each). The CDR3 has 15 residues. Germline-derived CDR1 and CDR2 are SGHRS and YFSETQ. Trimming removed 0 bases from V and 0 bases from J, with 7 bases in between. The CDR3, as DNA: TGCGCCAGCAGCTTGGCTGGGACAGCCAAAAACATTCAGTACTTC. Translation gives CASSLAGTAKNIQYF.

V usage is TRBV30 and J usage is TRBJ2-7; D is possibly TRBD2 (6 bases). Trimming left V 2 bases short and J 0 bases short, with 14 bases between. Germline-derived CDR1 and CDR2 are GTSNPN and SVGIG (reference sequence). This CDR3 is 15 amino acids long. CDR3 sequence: CAWSLWGDGSYEQYF. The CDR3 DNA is TGTGCCTGGAGTCTGTGGGGGGACGGCTCCTACGAGCAGTACTTC.

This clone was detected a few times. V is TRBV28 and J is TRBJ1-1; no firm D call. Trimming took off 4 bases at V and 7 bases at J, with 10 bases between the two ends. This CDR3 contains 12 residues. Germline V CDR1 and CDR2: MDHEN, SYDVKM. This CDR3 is CASSYIPNEAFF. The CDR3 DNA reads TGTGCCAGCAGTTATATCCCTAATGAAGCTTTCTTT.